This TCR beta chain originates from a study of shared clonotypes between healthy human individuals. Whole-study context: The cohort comprised a couple of women and a few men. Their ages spanned 18 to 49 years.

Genomic DNA from each subset was divided evenly over several immunoSEQ plates. Some clones are missing from TCRdb's copy, which holds only in-frame ones; the method was immunoSEQ multiplex PCR. The sample gives some 2,000,000 clones, 90% to 95% of which show up once; 0.13% is in the top ten. Naive CD45RA+ and memory CD45RA-negative subsets were split from CD4+ cells. Germline CDR1 and CDR2: SEHNR and FQNEAQ (reference sequence). This CDR3 is 16 amino acids long. The V end lost 4 bases, the J end lost 0 bases, and 12 bases lay between the germline ends. As concerns this clone: Antigen specificity is unknown.

Broader study findings: Investigators collected only blood, and repertoires in tissues likely differ.

Sequences were obtained from naive CD4+ T cells sorted from blood. This sample's subset: CD45RA+ positively selected. The chain joins TRBV7-9 to TRBJ2-2; possibly TRBD1 for D (5 bases). This TCR was sampled from a man aged 18 to 30 in good health. This CDR3 is CASSSPNRPNTGELFF. In nucleotides, the CDR3 is TGTGCCAGCAGCTCCCCCAACAGGCCGAACACCGGGGAGCTGTTTTTT.